Included here is one TCR beta chain sequence, with context. This entry is derived from a study of blood T cell repertoires in COVID-19. About the research overall: Whether acute or convalescent, the COVID-19 samples came from the United States, Italy and Spain. T cells, B-cell-depleted T cells, or PBMCs provided the cDNA or gDNA that served as material.

In the authors' methods: From reference gene primer amplification, estimates of nucleated cell counts were derived. The repertoire was sequenced with immunoSEQ multiplex PCR; TCRdb's copy has only in-frame clones and lacks some. V and J calls and clone size follow that table, whereas D and trimming were derived from the DNA. The sample yields about 150,000 clones, 87% seen once. Per the germline V gene, CDR1 is LGHNT and CDR2 is FRNRAP. Trimming pared 6 bases from V and 0 bases from J, leaving 15 bases between. This CDR3 has 16 amino acids. The specimen sequenced was peripheral blood. The sequence derives from a woman between 50 and 59 years old with acute or convalescent COVID-19. The V call is TRBV12-5, the J call TRBJ2-1, with D possibly matching TRBD2 (6 bases). CDR3 nucleotide sequence: TGTGCTAGTGGGACGAGGGCCGGGAGCTCCTACAATGAGCAGTTCTTC. It translates to CASGTRAGSSYNEQFF.